The rows below give T cell receptor beta chains drawn from one sample of a study of CXCR3-negative and CXCR3-positive naive CD8 T cells. TCRdb reprocessed the 5' RACE reads, with one entry per CDR3 protein and no DNA. This listing includes about 40,000 distinct CDR3 sequences. Sequencing was done on a sample of naive CXCR3- CD8+ T cells from blood. Receptors originate from a human donor in good health. Some clones in this sample may be carry-over from other donors' samples. CDR3s include the opening cysteine and the closing phenylalanine or tryptophan. Clone size is stated in some rows and not others, as once, few, many or a class when expanded.

clone size: .; J gene: TRBJ1-2; V gene: TRBV7-6; CDR3 protein: CASPGGQNNYGYTF
clone size: .; J gene: TRBJ2-3; V gene: TRBV28; CDR3 protein: CASSPSDRITDTQYF
clone size: .; J gene: TRBJ1-4; V gene: TRBV5-1; CDR3 protein: CASSHGTTNEKLFF
clone size: .; J gene: TRBJ1-4; V gene: TRBV27; CDR3 protein: CASGTDEKLFF
clone size: .; J gene: TRBJ2-7; V gene: TRBV7-2; CDR3 protein: CASSMDRGPYEQYF
clone size: .; J gene: TRBJ1-1; V gene: TRBV4-3; CDR3 protein: CASRADMNTEAFF
clone size: .; J gene: TRBJ1-1; V gene: TRBV7-9; CDR3 protein: CASSSSLGETGNMNTEAFF
clone size: .; J gene: TRBJ2-7; V gene: TRBV20-1; CDR3 protein: CSARGDNYEQYF
clone size: .; J gene: TRBJ2-7; V gene: TRBV5-1; CDR3 protein: CASSLVLGARYEQYF
clone size: .; J gene: TRBJ2-5; V gene: TRBV29-1; CDR3 protein: CSVVPGQEETQYF
clone size: .; J gene: TRBJ2-7; V gene: TRBV20-1; CDR3 protein: CSAFGDRGFSYEQYF
clone size: .; J gene: TRBJ2-2; V gene: TRBV28; CDR3 protein: CASKMKVTGELFF
clone size: .; J gene: TRBJ2-7; V gene: TRBV6-2/TRBV6-3; CDR3 protein: CASSPPGGIAYEQYF
clone size: .; J gene: TRBJ2-1; V gene: TRBV6-5; CDR3 protein: CASSYPGVPGGEQFF
clone size: .; J gene: TRBJ2-3; V gene: TRBV4-3; CDR3 protein: CASSQDRRPNPLGTDTQYF
clone size: .; J gene: TRBJ2-1; V gene: TRBV29-1; CDR3 protein: CSGQGQGVNEQFF
clone size: .; J gene: TRBJ1-2; V gene: TRBV20-1; CDR3 protein: CSGMIDADYGYTF
clone size: .; J gene: TRBJ2-2; V gene: TRBV29-1; CDR3 protein: CSVPQGSGELFF
clone size: .; J gene: TRBJ1-4; V gene: TRBV29-1; CDR3 protein: CSVEGQPDEKLFF
clone size: .; J gene: TRBJ2-5; V gene: TRBV11-2; CDR3 protein: CASSFDMVLEYF
clone size: medium-sized; J gene: TRBJ2-7; V gene: TRBV4-2; CDR3 protein: CASRAQSSYEQYF
clone size: .; J gene: TRBJ1-1; V gene: TRBV7-2; CDR3 protein: CASSLATAQLHEAFF
clone size: .; J gene: TRBJ1-1; V gene: TRBV19; CDR3 protein: CASSFGTEYDMNTEAFF
clone size: .; J gene: TRBJ2-5; V gene: TRBV29-1; CDR3 protein: CSVEDSGRPGTQYF
clone size: .; J gene: TRBJ1-1; V gene: TRBV9; CDR3 protein: CASSPRGFEAFF
clone size: .; J gene: TRBJ1-1; V gene: TRBV29-1; CDR3 protein: CSVDLDRANTEAFF
clone size: .; J gene: TRBJ2-4; V gene: TRBV12-3/TRBV12-4; CDR3 protein: CASSPGGPAVDIQYF
clone size: .; J gene: TRBJ2-5; V gene: TRBV28; CDR3 protein: CASSQRTAQETQYF
clone size: .; J gene: TRBJ2-2; V gene: TRBV29-1; CDR3 protein: CSGQGEAGELFF
clone size: .; J gene: TRBJ2-7; V gene: TRBV7-3; CDR3 protein: CASSIRDSSYEQYF
clone size: .; J gene: TRBJ1-2; V gene: TRBV28; CDR3 protein: CASSLTSDTRLSFYSYGYTF
clone size: .; J gene: TRBJ1-5; V gene: TRBV7-2; CDR3 protein: CASSSIGTGMDQPQHF
clone size: .; J gene: TRBJ2-1; V gene: TRBV29-1; CDR3 protein: CSVDDSYNEQFF
clone size: .; J gene: TRBJ1-5; V gene: TRBV12-3/TRBV12-4; CDR3 protein: CASSSHRTNQPQHF
clone size: .; J gene: TRBJ1-5; V gene: TRBV20-1; CDR3 protein: CSASDRGDVQPQHF
clone size: .; J gene: TRBJ2-3; V gene: TRBV3-1; CDR3 protein: CASSPWLGGDTQYF
clone size: .; J gene: TRBJ2-1; V gene: TRBV18; CDR3 protein: CASSPWTGNEQFF